Below, 5 T cell receptor beta chains from the same sample are listed, as sequenced in a study of CD8+ T cells in alopecia areata. Treatment in this sample: oral pan-JAK inhibitor, 5-10 mg twice daily. Extracted from the samples, RNA was reverse transcribed into cDNA to serve as the sequencing template. The data were produced by immunoSEQ multiplex PCR, yet TCRdb's version contains in-frame clones alone and is incomplete. Of fewer than 100,000 clones listed, just over 70% are singletons. Here the sequenced sample was CD8+ T cells sorted from blood, taken at week 44, from a patient treated with tofacitinib. The origin of the receptors is a human donor with alopecia areata.

The chain has TRBV7-9 and TRBJ1-5; TRBD1 is a possible D gene (5 bases). The CDR3 is made up of 13 amino acids. V shed 8 bases and J shed 7 bases, with 15 bases lying between them. Germline assignment: CDR1 SEHNR and CDR2 FQNEAQ (reference sequence). The CDR3 sequence is CASGSQGYQPQHF. Written as DNA, the CDR3 is TGTGCCAGCGGTAGTCAGGGATACCAGCCCCAGCATTTT.

The J gene is TRBJ2-3, the V gene TRBV2; D uncertain. V was clipped by 6 bases and J by 2 bases, with 6 bases between them. CDR3 length equals 12 residues. Per the germline V gene, CDR1 is SNHLY and CDR2 is FYNNEI. This CDR3 reads CASSALTDTQYF. CDR3 in DNA: TGTGCCAGCAGCGCCCTCACAGATACGCAGTATTTT. The entire variable domain, with the rest obtained from reference TRBV2 and TRBJ2-3, is as follows: EPEVTQTPSHQVTQMGQEVILRCVPISNHLYFYWYRQILGQKVEFLVSFYNNEISEKSEIFDDQFSVERPDGSNFTLKIRSTKLEDSAMYFCASSALTDTQYFGPGTRLTVL.

The V call is TRBV29-1, the J call TRBJ1-1, with D possibly matching TRBD1 (5 bases). Germline V CDR1 and CDR2: SQVTM, ANQGSEA. The CDR3 consists of 14 residues. Trimming took off 5 bases at V and 1 base at J, with 14 bases between the two ends. DNA for the CDR3: TGCAGCGTTCTTATCCAGGGCGGGAACACTGAAGCTTTCTTT. It yields the protein CSVLIQGGNTEAFF. Filled out from reference TRBV29-1 and TRBJ1-1, the complete variable domain reads SAVISQKPSRDICQRGTSLTIQCQVDSQVTMMFWYRQQPGQSLTLIATANQGSEATYESGFVIDKFPISRPNLTFSTLTVSNMSPEDSSIYLCSVLIQGGNTEAFFGQGTRLTVV.

This rearrangement joins TRBV10-3 to TRBJ1-4, with 9 bases that match TRBD1. J gave up 6 bases and V 4 bases, and 0 bases lay outside the gene matches. CDR3 length equals 13 residues. Germline V lookup: CDR1 ENHRY, CDR2 SYGVKD. CDR3 sequence (DNA): TGTGCCATCAGTGGGACAGGGGATGAAAAACTGTTTTTT. Protein: CAISGTGDEKLFF.

As concerns this clone: The sample contains more than one DNA sequence encoding this CDR3. This sequence joins TRBV5-5 and TRBJ1-1; D uncertain. Trimming took off 0 bases at V and 0 bases at J, with 3 bases between the two ends. Germline V gene sequence: CDR1 SGHKS, CDR2 YYEKEE (reference sequence). This CDR3 region has 13 residues. CDR3 nucleotide sequence: TGTGCCAGCAGCTTGGACCTGAACACTGAAGCTTTCTTT. Translating gives CASSLDLNTEAFF.